These T cell receptor beta chains were read from a single sample in a study of shared clonotypes between healthy human individuals. Libraries were prepared by immunoSEQ multiplex PCR; TCRdb keeps only in-frame clonotypes and omits some of them. Of millions of clones listed, 90% to 95% are singletons. The specimen sequenced was naive CD4+ T cells from PBMCs. Source of these receptors: a man younger than 35 in good health. Some clones in this sample may be carry-over from other donors' samples. CDR3s include the opening cysteine and the closing phenylalanine or tryptophan. A row's size may be missing; if present it is once, few, many or a size class.

CDR3 protein: CASSVGGTSSYEQYF; clone size: once; V gene: TRBV9
CDR3 protein: CASSTGLARTYQETQYF; clone size: -; V gene: TRBV9
CDR3 protein: CASSGQGFYEKLFF; clone size: -; V gene: TRBV5-1
CDR3 protein: CAISSARGNTEAFF; clone size: -; V gene: TRBV10-3
CDR3 protein: CASSLGDRYEQYF; clone size: -; V gene: TRBV7-9
CDR3 protein: CASSLGGQLGPQHF; clone size: -; V gene: TRBV28
CDR3 protein: CASSLGVSGRAGETQYF; clone size: -; V gene: TRBV7-3
CDR3 protein: CASSLKGEGIKYGYTF; clone size: -; V gene: TRBV5-6
CDR3 protein: CASSLGASGGWEQFF; clone size: -; V gene: TRBV5-1
CDR3 protein: CATSSAGTANTF; clone size: -; V gene: TRBV15
CDR3 protein: CASSPERQGFGPQHF; clone size: -; V gene: TRBV18
CDR3 protein: CASSPGGIDYGYTF; clone size: -; V gene: TRBV5-4
CDR3 protein: CASSEAGGTEAFF; clone size: -; V gene: TRBV6-4
CDR3 protein: CASSSPGTGYEQYF; clone size: -; V gene: TRBV28
CDR3 protein: CATSSDRGNQPQHF; clone size: -; V gene: TRBV15
CDR3 protein: CAQIGRQETQYF; clone size: -; V gene: TRBV12-5
CDR3 protein: CASSVGGVAEETQYF; clone size: -; V gene: TRBV2
CDR3 protein: CAIRGGPNQPQHF; clone size: -; V gene: TRBV10-3
CDR3 protein: CASSVEQGAGWTGELFF; clone size: -; V gene: TRBV9
CDR3 protein: CASRGLADNEQFF; clone size: -; V gene: TRBV4-1
CDR3 protein: CASSLPGQLQETQYF; clone size: -; V gene: TRBV28
CDR3 protein: CASSSSRSSGNTIYF; clone size: -; V gene: TRBV18
CDR3 protein: CASSPPGQGRDEQYF; clone size: -; V gene: TRBV5-4
CDR3 protein: CAWSAGQADQETQYF; clone size: -; V gene: TRBV30
CDR3 protein: CASSRDPTDTQYF; clone size: -; V gene: TRBV10-1
CDR3 protein: CASSLGGAQETQYF; clone size: -; V gene: TRBV7-9
CDR3 protein: CASGTDWGYEQYF; clone size: -; V gene: TRBV7-3
CDR3 protein: CASSQETQNYEQYF; clone size: -; V gene: TRBV4-1
CDR3 protein: CASRTLRIEQFF; clone size: -; V gene: TRBV28
CDR3 protein: CASSVGYEQFF; clone size: -; V gene: TRBV9
CDR3 protein: CASSFLGGNTGELFF; clone size: -; V gene: TRBV7-2
CDR3 protein: CASSLPAAGRGADTQYF; clone size: -; V gene: TRBV11-2
CDR3 protein: CASSPPGRGADTQYF; clone size: -; V gene: TRBV7-8
CDR3 protein: CASSLTGGGTEAFF; clone size: -; V gene: TRBV6-5
CDR3 protein: CASSVRLGETQYF; clone size: -; V gene: TRBV9
CDR3 protein: CASSLGTVGSIQYF; clone size: -; V gene: TRBV7-3
CDR3 protein: CASSQDRSTGRGAYEQYF; clone size: -; V gene: TRBV4-1
CDR3 protein: CASRNKRQGHYEQYF; clone size: once; V gene: TRBV2
CDR3 protein: CATLAANTGELFF; clone size: -; V gene: TRBV19
CDR3 protein: CASSHTGNGNQPQHF; clone size: -; V gene: TRBV7-8
CDR3 protein: CASSPRRQRHFGYTF; clone size: -; V gene: TRBV7-8
CDR3 protein: CASSLFSGTTDTQYF; clone size: -; V gene: TRBV4-2
CDR3 protein: CASSRDRGFVTEAFF; clone size: -; V gene: TRBV6-6
CDR3 protein: CASSEGWGLAGAYEQYF; clone size: -; V gene: TRBV6-1
CDR3 protein: CASSRDSNQPQHF; clone size: -; V gene: TRBV5-4
CDR3 protein: CASSFGGLSYNEQFF; clone size: -; V gene: TRBV28
CDR3 protein: CAWSASEQFF; clone size: -; V gene: TRBV30
CDR3 protein: CASSLVGRWNTEAFF; clone size: -; V gene: TRBV7-8
CDR3 protein: CASCSGARVSQPQHF; clone size: once; V gene: TRBV28
CDR3 protein: CASSPYGEGEQYF; clone size: -; V gene: TRBV18
CDR3 protein: CASSPGQGNTDTQYF; clone size: once; V gene: TRBV4-1
CDR3 protein: CASSLTASGINEQFF; clone size: -; V gene: TRBV5-1
CDR3 protein: CAMGGLLGNEQFF; clone size: -; V gene: TRBV2
CDR3 protein: CASSQDRDGRSYEQYF; clone size: -; V gene: TRBV4-3
CDR3 protein: CASGRSDTQYF; clone size: -; V gene: TRBV7-9
CDR3 protein: CAISESPGLAGGRPYEQYF; clone size: -; V gene: TRBV10-3
CDR3 protein: CASSQPPGAERSGNTIYF; clone size: -; V gene: TRBV4-1
CDR3 protein: CASSLGLPSNEQFF; clone size: once; V gene: TRBV11-3
CDR3 protein: CASRGSSYEQYF; clone size: once; V gene: TRBV6-5
CDR3 protein: CASTPGSGANVLTF; clone size: -; V gene: TRBV5-1